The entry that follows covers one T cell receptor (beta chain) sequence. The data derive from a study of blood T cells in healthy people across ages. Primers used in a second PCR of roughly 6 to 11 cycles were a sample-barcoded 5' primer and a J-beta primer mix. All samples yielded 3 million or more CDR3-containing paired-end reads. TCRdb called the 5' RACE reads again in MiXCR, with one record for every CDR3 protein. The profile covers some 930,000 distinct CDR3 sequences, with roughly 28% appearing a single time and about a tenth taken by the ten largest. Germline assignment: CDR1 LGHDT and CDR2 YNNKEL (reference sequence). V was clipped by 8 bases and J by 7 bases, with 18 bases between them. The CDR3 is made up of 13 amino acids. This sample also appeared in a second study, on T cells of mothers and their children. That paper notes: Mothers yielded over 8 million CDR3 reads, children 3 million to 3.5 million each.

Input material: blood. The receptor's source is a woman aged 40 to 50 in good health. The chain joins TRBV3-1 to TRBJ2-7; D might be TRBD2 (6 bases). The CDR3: CASSRRGWREQYF. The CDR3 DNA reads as TGTGCCAGCTCCCGCCGGGGGTGGAGGGAGCAGTACTTC.